This T cell receptor beta chain originates from a study of OX40 agonist ivuxolimab in advanced cancers. For the wider study: The costimulatory receptor OX40 (CD134) was targeted by ivuxolimab, a fully human IgG2 agonistic monoclonal antibody. The dose-escalation cohort was over 70% male with a mean age of about 60 years, ranging from roughly 20 to 80. Three dose-escalation patients achieved partial responses, one with hepatocellular carcinoma and two with cutaneous melanoma. The purpose of peripheral TCRbeta sequencing was to test whether ivuxolimab changed TCR sequence diversity and led to clonal T-cell expansion. Of the roughly 52 patients in dose escalation, approximately 20 had hepatocellular carcinoma, roughly 15 had melanoma, 9 had renal cell carcinoma and 9 had head and neck cancer. Intravenous ivuxolimab was administered to patients every 2 weeks at six dose levels: 0.01, 0.1, 0.3, 1.5, 3 and 10 mg/kg. The paper describes the monotherapy dose-escalation part (N of about 47 patients) of the phase I trial of ivuxolimab. Patients were allowed to have had prior anti-PD-1, anti-PD-L1 or anti-CTLA-4 therapy, and around two fifths of the dose-escalation patients had been treated with checkpoint inhibitors. Overall study outcomes, separate from this receptor: At doses of 0.1 to 3.0 mg/kg, clonal expansion of both CD4+ and CD8+ T cells in blood was seen between baseline and week 6. After ivuxolimab, more expanded clones were found on average in CD8+ T cells than in CD4+ T cells. In the 0.1-3.0 mg/kg groups, partial responders were among the patients with the lowest normalized peripheral clonal expansion, particularly in CD8+ T cells. Low levels of normalized T-cell clonal expansion were also seen in some patients who did not respond. The antigen specificity of the clonally expanded peripheral T cells was not determined.

Patients with autoimmune disease history or receiving systemic immunosuppression were excluded from the trial. Peripheral blood for TCR sequencing was drawn from every dose cohort at baseline, at cycle 4 day 1 and at cycle 7 day 1. Samples came from an open-label, multicenter, first-in-human phase I dose-escalation trial of ivuxolimab. Adults with locally advanced or metastatic melanoma, renal cell, hepatocellular, or head and neck squamous cell carcinoma were enrolled in the trial. CD4+ and CD8+ T cells were sorted separately from peripheral blood before TCR sequencing. As to this clone: Its binding antigen is unknown. Base quality data are lacking; no much larger clone is found one base away.

To sequence the TCRbeta CDR3 region, genomic DNA was isolated from the sorted cells. The immunoSEQ Assay was used for sequencing of TCRbeta CDR3 regions. In its TCRdb copy, this immuneACCESS table keeps in-frame sequences only and misses some clones. Where compared with another copy, unresolved V genes explain less than half of these, and the others have no known cause. The sample contains about 35,000 clones, around 93% of them found a single time. In total, the top ten clones hold around a third of the sample. The junction shows trimming of 0 bases on V and 6 bases on J, plus 9 bases between the germline ends. The cysteine opens and the phenylalanine closes a CDR3 of 14 amino acids. Solely the CDR3 DNA is kept, with 42 bases framed from the first base. In the germline V gene (reference sequence), CDR1 corresponds to LNHDA and CDR2 to SQIVND.

The material sequenced was CD4+ or CD8+ T cells sorted from blood, taken in a trial of the OX40 agonist ivuxolimab. This clonotype was sampled from an adult with an advanced solid tumor such as melanoma, head and neck, liver or kidney cancer. Recombination linked TRBV19 to TRBJ2-1, with the D gene too uncertain to name. The DNA sequence follows: TGTGCCAGTAGTATAGAAGAAAGGTTCAATGAGCAGTTCTTC. Its protein reads: CASSIEERFNEQFF.